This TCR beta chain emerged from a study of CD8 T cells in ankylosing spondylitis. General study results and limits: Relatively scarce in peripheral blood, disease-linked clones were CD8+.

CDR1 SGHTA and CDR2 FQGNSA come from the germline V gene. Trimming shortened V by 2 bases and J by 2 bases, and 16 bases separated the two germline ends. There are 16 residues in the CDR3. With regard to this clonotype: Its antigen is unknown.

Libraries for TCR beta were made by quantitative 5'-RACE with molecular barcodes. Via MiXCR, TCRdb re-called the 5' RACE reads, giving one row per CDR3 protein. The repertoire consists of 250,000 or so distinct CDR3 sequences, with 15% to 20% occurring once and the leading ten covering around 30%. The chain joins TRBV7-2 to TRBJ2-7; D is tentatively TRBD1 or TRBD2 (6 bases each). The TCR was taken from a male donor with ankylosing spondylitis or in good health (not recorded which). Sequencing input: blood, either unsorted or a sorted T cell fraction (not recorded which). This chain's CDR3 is CASSLFMGGLPYEQYF. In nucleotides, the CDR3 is TGTGCCAGCAGCTTATTCATGGGGGGCCTCCCCTACGAGCAGTACTTC.